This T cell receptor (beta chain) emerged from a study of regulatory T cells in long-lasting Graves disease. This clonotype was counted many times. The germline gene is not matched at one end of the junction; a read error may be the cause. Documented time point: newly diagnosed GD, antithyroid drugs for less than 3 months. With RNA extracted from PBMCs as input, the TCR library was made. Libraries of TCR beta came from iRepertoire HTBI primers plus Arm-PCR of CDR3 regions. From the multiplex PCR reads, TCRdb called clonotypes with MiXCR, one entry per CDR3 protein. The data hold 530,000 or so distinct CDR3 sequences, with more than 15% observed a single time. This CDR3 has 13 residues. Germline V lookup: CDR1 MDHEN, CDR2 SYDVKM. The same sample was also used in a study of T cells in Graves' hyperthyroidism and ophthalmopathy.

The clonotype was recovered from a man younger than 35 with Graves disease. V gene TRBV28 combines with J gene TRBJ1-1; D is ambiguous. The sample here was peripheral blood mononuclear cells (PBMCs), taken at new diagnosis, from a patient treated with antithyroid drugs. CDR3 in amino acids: CASSLRPGTEAFF. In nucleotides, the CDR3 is TGTGCCAGCAGCCTCAGACCCGGCACTGAGGCTTTCTTT. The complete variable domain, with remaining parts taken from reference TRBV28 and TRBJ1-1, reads DVKVTQSSRYLVKRTGEKVFLECVQDMDHENMFWYRQDPGLGLRLIYFSYDVKMKEKGDIPEGYSVSREKKERFSLILESASTNQTSMYLCASSLRPGTEAFFGQGTRLTVV.